This T cell receptor beta chain was recorded in a study of T cell repertoires in cytomegalovirus infection. Study summary: CMV epitopes in the study were HLA-C-restricted (recently identified) and HLA-B-restricted (well studied). It can be stated that public TCR beta signatures indicated CMV infection as well as a matching HLA type.

Remarks on this clonotype: Its antigen is not identified.

TCRdb used MiXCR to reprocess the reads, holding one entry per CDR3 protein. In the table there are some 800,000 distinct CDR3 sequences, 25% to 35% of which are singletons. Regarding the study as a whole: Cumulative public TCR beta family frequency identified carriers of CMV plus the relevant HLA.

The CDR3 sequence is 12 residues long. The germline V and J ends were trimmed by 2 bases and 6 bases, with 7 bases remaining between them. Germline values: CDR1 SQVTM, CDR2 ANQGSEA. The sequence came from a human donor in good health (CMV status not recorded). Some clones in this sample may be carry-over from other donors' samples. The chain links TRBV29-1 to TRBJ2-2; D unclear. Sequencing was performed on cultured CD8+ T cells from PBMCs, taken from culture after CMV antigen stimulation. The CDR3 bases are TGCAGCGTTGAATTTGATCCCGGGGAGCTGTTTTTT. Encoded protein: CSVEFDPGELFF.